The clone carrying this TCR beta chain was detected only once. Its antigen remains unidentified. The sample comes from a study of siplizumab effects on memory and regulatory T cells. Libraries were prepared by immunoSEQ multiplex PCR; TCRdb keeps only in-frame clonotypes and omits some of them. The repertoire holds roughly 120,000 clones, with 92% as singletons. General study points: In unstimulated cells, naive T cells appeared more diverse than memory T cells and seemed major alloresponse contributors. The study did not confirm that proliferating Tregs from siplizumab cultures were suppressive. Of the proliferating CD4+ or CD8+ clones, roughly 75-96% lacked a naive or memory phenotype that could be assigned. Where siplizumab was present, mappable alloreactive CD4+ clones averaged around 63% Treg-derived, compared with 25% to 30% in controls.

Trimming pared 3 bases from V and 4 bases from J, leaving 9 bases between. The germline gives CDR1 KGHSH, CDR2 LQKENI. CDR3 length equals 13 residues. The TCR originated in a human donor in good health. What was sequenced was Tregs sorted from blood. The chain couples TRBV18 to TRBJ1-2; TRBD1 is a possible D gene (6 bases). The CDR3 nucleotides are TGTGCCAGCTCACCTACAGGGATCTATGGCTACACCTTC. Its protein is CASSPTGIYGYTF.